A single T cell receptor beta chain is shown here with its context. Germline assignment: CDR1 SGHDT and CDR2 YYEEEE. Trimming removed 4 bases from V and 4 bases from J; junction bases left unmatched: 11. The CDR3 loop spans 16 amino acids. This sample is drawn from a study of blood T cell repertoires in COVID-19. Study context: Samples representing acute and convalescent COVID-19 were sourced from the United States, Italy and Spain. T cells, B-cell-depleted T cells, or PBMCs supplied cDNA or gDNA.

As handled by the study authors: By means of reference gene primer amplification, nucleated cell counts were estimated. Using immunoSEQ multiplex PCR, the repertoire was profiled, and TCRdb retains in-frame clones only, with some absent. D and trimming were read from the DNA, whereas the V and J calls and clone size are those reported in that table. The data contain fewer than 350,000 clones, approximately 88% of them singletons. The chain links TRBV5-6 to TRBJ1-2; 9 bases match TRBD1. Material for sequencing was peripheral blood. The source of this sequence is a young man with active or convalescent COVID-19. The CDR3 reads CASSTYPGQGGYGYTF. The DNA of the CDR3 is TGTGCCAGCAGCACCTATCCGGGACAGGGAGGCTATGGCTACACCTTC.